This T cell receptor beta chain was captured by sequencing in a study of blood T cell repertoires in COVID-19. Study in general: Acute-phase and convalescent COVID-19 samples originated in the United States, Italy and Spain.

In the source study's methods: Researchers report that nucleated cell counts were estimated from reference gene primer amplification. The data were produced by immunoSEQ multiplex PCR, yet TCRdb's version contains in-frame clones alone and is incomplete. V and J calls and clone size come straight from that table; D and trimming were deduced from the DNA. The sample has nearly 250,000 clones; 86% are singletons. Germline trimming cut 4 bases from V and 4 bases from J; bases unmatched to any gene: 6. Germline CDR1 is ENHRY and CDR2 is SYGVKD. The CDR3 extends over 15 amino acids. V is TRBV10-3 and J is TRBJ2-2; 7 nucleotides line up with TRBD1. The clonotype was recovered from a woman in her forties or fifties who had recovered from COVID-19. Source material: PBMCs or T cells enriched from blood (not recorded which). CDR3: CAISAKGAVTGELFF. The DNA of the CDR3 is TGTGCCATCAGTGCAAAGGGGGCGGTCACCGGGGAGCTGTTTTTT.